This T cell receptor (beta chain) is drawn from a study of blood T cell repertoires in COVID-19. Study summary: Collection of acute and convalescent COVID-19 samples took place in the United States, Italy and Spain. T cells, B-cell-depleted T cells, or PBMCs provided the cDNA or gDNA that served as material.

Germline V gives CDR1 MNHEY, CDR2 SMNVEV (reference sequence). The CDR3 is 14 amino acids. V was pared by 3 bases and J by 3 bases, with 9 bases between. Per the study methods: Amplifying reference gene primers gave estimates of nucleated cell counts. The repertoire was sequenced with immunoSEQ multiplex PCR; TCRdb's copy has only in-frame clones and lacks some. The V and J calls and clone size are taken from that table; D and trimming were inferred from the DNA. Seen here are about 73,000 clones, 81% observed once, and the top ten hold approximately 20%. The V call is TRBV27, the J call TRBJ1-5; D is unclear. The receptor was derived from a woman aged 70-85 years with acute or convalescent COVID-19. Specimen: peripheral blood. CDR3 amino acids: CASSFLGYNQPQHF. The CDR3 DNA follows: TGTGCCAGCAGTTTTCTCGGGTACAATCAGCCCCAGCATTTT.